The 28 T cell receptor beta chains below all came from one sample that was sequenced in a study of liver allograft versus peripheral blood T cells. Study context: What was compared were the T cell receptor repertoires in transplanted livers and those in the peripheral blood of recipients.

TCRdb re-analysed the reads in MiXCR, keeping a single row per CDR3 protein. The table has 15,000 to 20,000 distinct CDR3 sequences, more than 20% seen once. The receptors come from a human patient who had a liver transplant. T cells may partly derive from the graft donor.

This clonotype was recorded at least ten times. This sequence joins TRBV29-1 and TRBJ1-2; TRBD1 is a possible D gene (5 bases). CDR1 and CDR2 from the germline V gene are SQVTM and ANQGSEA. The CDR3 spans 16 residues. Trimming stripped 5 bases from V and 2 bases from J, with 21 bases between. For the CDR3, the DNA is TGCAGCGTTATCTCCCGGGACTCTGGGGCCAACTATGGCTACACCTTC. Translation: CSVISRDSGANYGYTF.

J is TRBJ2-4 and V is TRBV7-9, with D perhaps matching TRBD1 (7 bases). CDR3 size: 18 residues. Trimming took off 5 bases at V and 4 bases at J, with 24 bases between the two ends. CDR1 and CDR2 (germline): SEHNR, FQNEAQ (reference sequence). This CDR3 is CASSPGGLNREEKNIQYF. In DNA form, the CDR3 reads TGTGCCAGCAGCCCAGGGGGGCTTAACCGTGAGGAAAAAAACATTCAGTACTTC.

This chain joins TRBV7-2 and TRBJ2-7; D is undetermined. The CDR3 contains 12 residues. CDR1 is SGHTA, CDR2 FQGNSA, per germline. V lost 5 bases and J 3 bases, leaving 8 bases between the germline ends. The CDR3 coding sequence is TGTGCCAGCAGCCGGAGCCTCTACGAGCAGTACTTC. Residues: CASSRSLYEQYF.

This clonotype has more than one count but fewer than ten. The rearrangement joins TRBV28 to TRBJ2-1; TRBD1 aligns across 9 bases. V lost 5 bases, J lost 1 base, and 6 bases stayed unmatched. Per the germline V gene, CDR1 is MDHEN and CDR2 is SYDVKM. This CDR3 comprises 16 residues. In DNA form, the CDR3 reads TGTGCCAGCAGTGACCGTGGGACAGGGTCCTACAATGAGCAGTTCTTC. This sequence encodes CASSDRGTGSYNEQFF. The full variable domain, its missing parts supplied by reference TRBV28 and TRBJ2-1, is DVKVTQSSRYLVKRTGEKVFLECVQDMDHENMFWYRQDPGLGLRLIYFSYDVKMKEKGDIPEGYSVSREKKERFSLILESASTNQTSMYLCASSDRGTGSYNEQFFGPGTRLTVL.

This clonotype appeared many times. The chain recombines TRBV24-1 with TRBJ1-6; the D is unclear. The CDR3 has 13 amino acids. The germline V gene encodes CDR1 KGHDR and CDR2 SFDVKD. Trimming removed 9 bases from V and 9 bases from J, with 14 bases in between. The CDR3 DNA follows: TGTGCCACCCAAATAAGAATAGGTTCACCCCTCCACTTT. Translated, it gives CATQIRIGSPLHF.

This clonotype was counted ten times or more. V and J are TRBV29-1 and TRBJ1-5; 8 positions match TRBD1. The CDR3 length is 13 residues. V trimming: 6 bases; J trimming: 1 base; junction bases outside the gene matches: 2. Germline-derived CDR1 and CDR2 are SQVTM and ANQGSEA. Here the CDR3 DNA reads TGCAGCGTCCGGACAGGGAGCAATCAGCCCCAGCATTTT. Translated, it gives CSVRTGSNQPQHF.

This clonotype was seen more than once but under ten times. V and J are TRBV24-1 and TRBJ1-5; maybe TRBD1 (5 bases). Trimming stripped 2 bases from V and 14 bases from J, with 18 bases between. The CDR3 spans 14 residues. Germline CDR1 is KGHDR and CDR2 is SFDVKD. The CDR3 sequence: CATSDWKSGTYKHF. The CDR3 DNA reads as TGTGCCACCAGTGATTGGAAAAGCGGGACTTATAAGCATTTT.

This clonotype was seen more than once but under ten times. CDR3 protein: CASSLPPWGSYNSPLHF. The CDR3 DNA reads as TGTGCCAGCAGCTTGCCCCCCTGGGGCTCCTATAATTCACCCCTCCACTTT. V usage is TRBV5-5 and J usage is TRBJ1-6; D call uncertain. Trimming pared 1 base from V and 0 bases from J, leaving 11 bases between. Germline V gene lookup returns CDR1 SGHKS and CDR2 YYEKEE (reference sequence). CDR3 length: 17 amino acids. Full variable domain (remainder filled in from reference TRBV5-5 and TRBJ1-6): DAGVTQSPTHLIKTRGQQVTLRCSPISGHKSVSWYQQVLGQGPQFIFQYYEKEERGRGNFPDRFSARQFPNYSSELNVNALLLGDSALYLCASSLPPWGSYNSPLHFGNGTRLTVT.

Sample share makes this clonotype medium-sized. This chain joins TRBV18 and TRBJ2-1; the match to TRBD2 covers 10 bases. The CDR3 totals 17 residues. Unmatched junction bases numbered 11, after V lost 6 bases and J lost 3 bases. Looked up from germline, CDR1 is KGHSH and CDR2 is LQKENI. The CDR3 region has the DNA TGTGCCAGCTCGCCATATAAGACTAGCGGGTTCTACAATGAGCAGTTCTTC. Residues: CASSPYKTSGFYNEQFF.

The gene calls are TRBV7-9 and TRBJ2-6; no firm D call. Trimming pared 4 bases from V and 0 bases from J, leaving 16 bases between. CDR1 is SEHNR, CDR2 FQNEAQ, per germline (reference sequence). CDR3 length: 18 amino acids. In nucleotides, the CDR3 is TGTGCCAGCAGCTCAGAGAGATTCGGGTTCTCTGGGGCCAACGTCCTGACTTTC. This encodes CASSSERFGFSGANVLTF.

This clonotype occurred a few times. J is TRBJ1-2 and V is TRBV20-1; D is unclear. This CDR3 comprises 13 residues. V was shortened by 6 bases and J by 8 bases, with 19 bases between the two germline ends. Germline V gene data show CDR1 as DFQATT and CDR2 as SNEGSKA (reference sequence). The chain's CDR3 is CSAWLEGLWGYTF. Here the CDR3 DNA reads TGCAGTGCATGGCTGGAGGGCCTCTGGGGCTACACCTTC.

V gene TRBV6-5 combines with J gene TRBJ1-4; 8 nucleotides match TRBD1. Trimming took 6 bases from V and 6 from J; bases not matched to a gene: 9. Germline V gene data show CDR1 as MNHEY and CDR2 as SVGAGI. The CDR3 has 15 residues. CDR3 protein: CASRTDRGRHEKLFF. The CDR3 DNA reads TGTGCCAGCAGGACCGACAGGGGTCGTCATGAAAAACTGTTTTTT.

Sample share makes this clonotype medium-sized. The chain recombines TRBV18 with TRBJ2-7, with D possibly being TRBD1 (6 bases). The CDR3 spans 16 residues. Germline V CDR1 and CDR2: KGHSH, LQKENI. V lost 5 bases to trimming and J lost 5 bases, with 22 bases between them. DNA of the CDR3: TGTGCCAGCTCAGCGCAACAGGGACGCTTTTTCGACGAGCAGTACTTC. As protein: CASSAQQGRFFDEQYF.

J is TRBJ2-7 and V is TRBV11-2; unclear D gene. This CDR3 spans 13 amino acids. Trimming removed 6 bases from V and 12 bases from J, with 21 bases in between. Germline CDR1 is SGHAT and CDR2 is FQNNGV. The CDR3: CASRSIAEARPYF. CDR3 DNA sequence: TGTGCCAGCAGATCCATAGCCGAGGCCCGTCCGTACTTC.

Remarks on this clonotype: A single base separates this from a much larger clone, so it may be a read error. The genes are TRBV27 and TRBJ2-1; D possibly matches TRBD1 or TRBD2 (6 bases each). Trimming pared 7 bases from V and 2 bases from J, leaving 15 bases between. Germline values: CDR1 MNHEY, CDR2 SMNVEV (reference sequence). CDR3 length: 15 amino acids. The CDR3 sequence: CASNSRGAPYNEQFF. CDR3 DNA: TGTGCCAGCAACTCGAGGGGGGCACCCTACAATGAGCAGTTCTTC.

This clonotype is medium-sized. CDR3 nucleotides: TGTGCCAGCTCACCGGCGTATACGAACACTGAAGCTTTCTTT. It translates to CASSPAYTNTEAFF. The chain is built from TRBV18 and TRBJ1-1; D unresolved. Germline V lookup: CDR1 KGHSH, CDR2 LQKENI. Trimming took 3 bases from V and 1 from J, leaving 9 bases between them. CDR3 length: 14 amino acids.

This clonotype was counted at least ten times. The chain joins TRBV7-2 to TRBJ1-2, with D possibly matching TRBD1 (6 bases). This CDR3 spans 13 amino acids. CDR1 and CDR2 from the germline V gene are SGHTA and FQGNSA. V lost 6 bases and J 4 bases, leaving 12 bases between the germline ends. Here the CDR3 DNA reads TGTGCCAGCAGTGGACAGATACTCTATGGCTACACCTTC. It specifies CASSGQILYGYTF.

This clonotype appeared a few times. The chain employs TRBV5-5 and TRBJ2-7, with unresolved D. Trimming took 1 base from V and 2 from J, leaving 16 bases between them. Germline CDR1 and CDR2: SGHKS and YYEKEE (reference sequence). The CDR3 runs to 16 residues. CDR3 region: CASSLLAGGPAYEQYF. CDR3 DNA: TGTGCCAGCAGCTTGCTCGCAGGTGGACCAGCCTACGAGCAGTACTTC.

Only a few counts were recorded for this clonotype. The gene calls are TRBV28 and TRBJ2-2, with 8 bases fitting TRBD2. J was trimmed by 6 bases and V by 2 bases; bases with no gene match: 8. The CDR3 is made up of 16 amino acids. Germline-derived CDR1 and CDR2 are MDHEN and SYDVKM. In nucleotides, the CDR3 is TGTGCCAGCAGTTTAAGGCGACTAGCGAAGTCCGGGGAGCTGTTTTTT. Translating gives CASSLRRLAKSGELFF.

The CDR3 nucleotides read TGCAGTGCTAGCCCTTCGGGGGGCTCAGGTGAAAAACTGTTTTTT. It translates to CSASPSGGSGEKLFF. The genes are TRBV20-1 and TRBJ1-4; the D gene is possibly TRBD1 (6 bases). Germline values: CDR1 DFQATT, CDR2 SNEGSKA (reference sequence). V lost 3 bases and J lost 7, with 18 bases in between. The CDR3 is made up of 15 amino acids.

Note on this clonotype: At one end the junction does not follow the germline gene, possibly because of a read error. This chain links TRBV7-9 with TRBJ2-7, with 10 bases aligning to TRBD1. The CDR3 is made up of 15 amino acids. Germline V gene data show CDR1 as SEHNR and CDR2 as FQNEAQ (reference sequence). The CDR3 loop reads CASTLGTGASYEQYF. The CDR3 nucleotides are TGTGCCAGCACCTTAGGGACAGGGGCTTCCTACGAGCAGTACTTC.

Concerning this clonotype itself: Germline is not matched at one junction end, which may reflect a read error. The V and J genes are TRBV5-4 and TRBJ2-1; TRBD1 matches at 7 bases. Germline CDR1 is SGHNT and CDR2 is YYREEE (reference sequence). CDR3 length: 16 amino acids. CDR3 in DNA: TGTGACAGCAGCTTGGTAAGGGACAGCTCCTACAATGAGCAGTTCTTC. Residues: CDSSLVRDSSYNEQFF.

This chain joins TRBV11-3 and TRBJ1-1; D is undetermined. Trimming removed 4 bases at V and 0 bases at J, with 9 bases between. The CDR3 runs to 14 residues. Germline-derived CDR1 and CDR2 are SGHNT and YENEEA. CDR3 sequence: CASSSSGVNTEAFF. CDR3 nucleotide sequence: TGTGCCAGCAGCTCCAGCGGGGTGAACACTGAAGCTTTCTTT.

The chain couples TRBV10-3 to TRBJ1-4, with 7 positions matching TRBD1. The CDR3 length is 15 residues. Per germline, CDR1 ENHRY and CDR2 SYGVKD. The junction had 7 bases not matched to a gene; V was cut back by 4 bases and J by 5 bases. CDR3 amino acids: CAISGQGPNNEKLFF. The DNA of the CDR3 is TGTGCCATCAGTGGACAGGGACCGAACAATGAAAAACTGTTTTTT.

This clonotype showed up many times. CDR3 loop: CASSVWGQGTNEKLFF. For the CDR3, the DNA is TGTGCCAGCAGTGTGTGGGGGCAGGGGACTAATGAAAAACTGTTTTTT. The chain joins TRBV6-1 to TRBJ1-4, with a tentative D call TRBD1 (6 bases). CDR3 length equals 16 residues. Trimming removed 4 bases from V and 2 bases from J, with 14 bases in between. Germline loops: CDR1 MNHNS, CDR2 SASEGT.

The V gene is TRBV30, the J gene TRBJ1-5; TRBD1 aligns across 8 bases. The V segment lost 0 bases and the J segment 3 bases; nucleotides outside the gene matches: 7. The CDR3 spans 16 residues. Germline-derived CDR1 and CDR2 are GTSNPN and SVGIG (reference sequence). CDR3 sequence (DNA): TGTGCCTGGAGTGTACGGTACAGGGGGTCCAATCAGCCCCAGCATTTT. It yields the protein CAWSVRYRGSNQPQHF.

There are a few counts of this clonotype. This sequence joins TRBV18 and TRBJ1-3; tentative D call: TRBD1 (6 bases). V gave up 0 bases and J gave up 6 bases, with 12 bases separating them. The CDR3 covers 15 residues. Germline loops: CDR1 KGHSH, CDR2 LQKENI. The CDR3 nucleotides read TGTGCCAGCTCACCACCGCCAGGGGAGAAAAACACCATATATTTT. Protein: CASSPPPGEKNTIYF.

This clonotype showed up many times. This chain links TRBV6-5 with TRBJ2-5; the D is unclear. The germline V and J ends were trimmed by 2 bases and 5 bases, with 9 bases remaining between them. Germline CDR1 is MNHEY and CDR2 is SVGAGI. The CDR3 is made up of 13 amino acids. The CDR3 reads CASSYGFGETQYF. Here the CDR3 DNA reads TGTGCCAGCAGTTACGGGTTTGGGGAGACCCAGTACTTC.